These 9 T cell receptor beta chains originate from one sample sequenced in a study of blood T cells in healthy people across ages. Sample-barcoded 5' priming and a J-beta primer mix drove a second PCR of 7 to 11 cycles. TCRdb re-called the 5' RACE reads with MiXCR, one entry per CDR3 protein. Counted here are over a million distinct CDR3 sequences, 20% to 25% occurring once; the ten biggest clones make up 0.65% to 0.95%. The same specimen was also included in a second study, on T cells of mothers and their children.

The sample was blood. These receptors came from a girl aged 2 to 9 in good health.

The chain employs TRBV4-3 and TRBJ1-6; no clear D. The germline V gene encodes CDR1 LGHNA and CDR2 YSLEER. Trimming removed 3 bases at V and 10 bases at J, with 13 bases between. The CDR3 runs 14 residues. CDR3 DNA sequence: TGCGCCAGCAGCCAGAGATCGGGCCGCTCACCCCTCCACTTT. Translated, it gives CASSQRSGRSPLHF.

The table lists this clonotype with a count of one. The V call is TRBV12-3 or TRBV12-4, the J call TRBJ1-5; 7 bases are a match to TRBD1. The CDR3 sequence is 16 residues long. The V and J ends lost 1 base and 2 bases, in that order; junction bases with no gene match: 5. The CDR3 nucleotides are TGTGCCAGCAGTTTAGGATCAGGGGGTGGCAATCAGCCCCAGCATTTT. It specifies CASSLGSGGGNQPQHF.

As DNA, the CDR3 is TGTGCCAGCAGCCAAGTGGGGGGGGCCCAGTACAATGAGCAGTTCTTC. Protein sequence: CASSQVGGAQYNEQFF. V usage is TRBV4-2 and J usage is TRBJ2-1; possibly TRBD2 for D (7 bases). The germline CDR1 and CDR2 sequences are LGHNA and YNFKEQ. The V and J ends lost 1 base and 4 bases respectively, with 14 bases between them. This CDR3 comprises 16 residues.

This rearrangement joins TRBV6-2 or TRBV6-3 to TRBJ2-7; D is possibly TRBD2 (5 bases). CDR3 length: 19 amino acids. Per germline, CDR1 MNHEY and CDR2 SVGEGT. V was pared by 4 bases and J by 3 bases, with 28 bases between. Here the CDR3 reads CASSFFLNLTAYGDYEQYF. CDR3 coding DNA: TGTGCCAGCAGTTTTTTCCTAAACCTCACTGCTTACGGGGACTACGAGCAGTACTTC.

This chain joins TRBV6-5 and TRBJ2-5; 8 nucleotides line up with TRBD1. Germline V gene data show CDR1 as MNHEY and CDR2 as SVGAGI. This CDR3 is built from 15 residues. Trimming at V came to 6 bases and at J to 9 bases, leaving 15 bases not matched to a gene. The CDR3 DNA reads TGTGCCAGCAGAAACGGACAGGGATCGGGATGGGCCCAGTACTTC. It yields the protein CASRNGQGSGWAQYF.

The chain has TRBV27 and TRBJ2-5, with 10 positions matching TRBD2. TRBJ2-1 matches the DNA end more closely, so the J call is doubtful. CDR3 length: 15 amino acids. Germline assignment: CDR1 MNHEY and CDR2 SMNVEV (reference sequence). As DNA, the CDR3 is TGTGCCAGCACTGGTCCAGCGGGAGGGTTGAATGAGCAGTTCTTC. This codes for CASTGPAGGLNEQFF.

The CDR3 sequence is CASSFTAGGLVLSVNEQFF. As DNA, the CDR3 is TGTGCCAGCAGTTTTACAGCGGGGGGGCTGGTGCTCAGTGTGAATGAGCAGTTCTTC. The chain recombines TRBV12-3 or TRBV12-4 with TRBJ2-5; 10 bases are shared with TRBD2. The DNA end lines up better with TRBJ2-1; the J call may be wrong. CDR3 length: 19 residues.

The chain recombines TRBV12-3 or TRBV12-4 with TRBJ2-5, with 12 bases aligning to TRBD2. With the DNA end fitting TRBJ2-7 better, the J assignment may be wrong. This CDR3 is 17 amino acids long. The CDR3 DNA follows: TGTGCCAGCAGTCCGGGACTAGCGGGCTTATCGGCCTACGAGCAGTACTTC. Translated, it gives CASSPGLAGLSAYEQYF.

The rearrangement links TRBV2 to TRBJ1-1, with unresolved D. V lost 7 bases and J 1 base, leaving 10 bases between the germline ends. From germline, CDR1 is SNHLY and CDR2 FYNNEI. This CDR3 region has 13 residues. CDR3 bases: TGTGCCAGCACCATGCAACCGAACACTGAAGCTTTCTTT. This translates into CASTMQPNTEAFF.